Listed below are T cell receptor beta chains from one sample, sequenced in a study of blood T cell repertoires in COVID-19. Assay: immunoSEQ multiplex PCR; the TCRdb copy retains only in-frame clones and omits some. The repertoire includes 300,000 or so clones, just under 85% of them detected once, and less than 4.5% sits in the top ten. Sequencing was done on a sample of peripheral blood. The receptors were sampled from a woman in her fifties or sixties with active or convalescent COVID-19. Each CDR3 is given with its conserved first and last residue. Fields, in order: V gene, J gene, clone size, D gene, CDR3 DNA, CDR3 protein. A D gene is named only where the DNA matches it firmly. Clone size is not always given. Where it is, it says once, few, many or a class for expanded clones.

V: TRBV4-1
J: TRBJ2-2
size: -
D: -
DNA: TGCGCCAGCAGCCAAGCGGCGGGGCAGGGTGGGACCGGGGAGCTGTTTTTT
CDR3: CASSQAAGQGGTGELFF

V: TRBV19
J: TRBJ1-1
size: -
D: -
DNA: TGTGCCAGTAGTATCGTGGCCGGCGGGGGTGAAGCTTTCTTT
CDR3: CASSIVAGGGEAFF

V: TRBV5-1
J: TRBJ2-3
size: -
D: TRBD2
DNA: TGCGCCAGCAAACTAGCGGGAGCTAGAGATACGCAGTATTTT
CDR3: CASKLAGARDTQYF

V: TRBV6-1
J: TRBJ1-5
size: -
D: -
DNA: TGTGCCAGCAGTGAAGGGTGGCAGGGCAATCAGCCCCAGCATTTT
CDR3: CASSEGWQGNQPQHF

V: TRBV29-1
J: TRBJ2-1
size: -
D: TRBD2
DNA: TGCAGCGTTTCACTAGCGGGAGTAAACCCCAATGAGCAGTTCTTC
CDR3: CSVSLAGVNPNEQFF

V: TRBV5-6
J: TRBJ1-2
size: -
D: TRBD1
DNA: TGTGCCAGCAGCACCCGAGGGACAGGGACCCTCTATGGCTACACCTTC
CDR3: CASSTRGTGTLYGYTF

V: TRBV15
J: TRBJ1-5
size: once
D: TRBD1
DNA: TGTGCCACCAGCGGGGGGACAGGGTATAATCAGCCCCAGCATTTT
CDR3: CATSGGTGYNQPQHF

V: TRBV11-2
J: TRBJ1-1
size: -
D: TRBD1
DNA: TGTGCCAGCAGCTTAGCCAGGTCAGGGGGTGCTTTCTTT
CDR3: CASSLARSGGAFF

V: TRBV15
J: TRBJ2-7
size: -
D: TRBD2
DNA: TGTGCCACCAGCAGAACGGGACTAGAAGGCGAGCAGTACTTC
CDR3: CATSRTGLEGEQYF

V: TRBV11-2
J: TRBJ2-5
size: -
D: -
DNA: TGTGCCAGCAGCCTAGTGTATACGGGAGAGACCCAGTACTTC
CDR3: CASSLVYTGETQYF

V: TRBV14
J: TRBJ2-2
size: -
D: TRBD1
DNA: TGTGCCAGCAGGGGACAGGGCAACACCGGGGAGCTGTTTTTT
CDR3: CASRGQGNTGELFF

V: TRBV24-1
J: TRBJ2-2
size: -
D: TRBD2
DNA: TGTGCCACGCGGGGGATCACCGGGGAGCTGTTTTTT
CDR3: CATRGITGELFF

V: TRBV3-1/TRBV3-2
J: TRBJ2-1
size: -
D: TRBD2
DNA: TGTGCCAGCAGCCCTGCAGTGGGGACTAGCAGCTACAATGAGCAGTTCTTC
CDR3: CASSPAVGTSSYNEQFF

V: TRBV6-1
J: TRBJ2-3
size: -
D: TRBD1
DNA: TGTGCCAGCAGCGAACGGACAGGGGGCTGGACAGATACGCAGTATTTT
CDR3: CASSERTGGWTDTQYF

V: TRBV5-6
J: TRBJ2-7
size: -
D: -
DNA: TGTGCCAGCAGCTCATCCCGCGGGATCACCTACGAGCAGTACTTC
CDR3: CASSSSRGITYEQYF

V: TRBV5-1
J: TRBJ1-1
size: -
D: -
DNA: TGCGCCAGCAGCTCCTCTCGGCGGGGGGGCGTCAACCTCAACACTGAAGCTTTCTTT
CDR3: CASSSSRRGGVNLNTEAFF

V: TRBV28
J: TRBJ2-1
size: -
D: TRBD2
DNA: TGTGCCAGCAGGCCGACTAGCGGGGCCCAGGATGAGCAGTTCTTC
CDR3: CASRPTSGAQDEQFF

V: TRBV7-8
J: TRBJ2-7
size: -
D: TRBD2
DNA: TGTGCCAGCAGACCTAAGCGGGAGGTCTACGAGCAGTACTTC
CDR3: CASRPKREVYEQYF

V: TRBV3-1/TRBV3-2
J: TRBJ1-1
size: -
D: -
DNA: TGTGCCAGCAGCCAAGATCAGGCCACCATGAACACTGAAGCTTTCTTT
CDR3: CASSQDQATMNTEAFF

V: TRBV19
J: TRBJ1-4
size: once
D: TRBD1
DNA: TGTGCCAGTAGTAGACCGACAGGGGGGTATGAAAAACTGTTTTTT
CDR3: CASSRPTGGYEKLFF

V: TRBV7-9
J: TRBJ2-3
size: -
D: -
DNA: TGTGCCAGCAGCTTAGCGGGGCCAGATACGCAGTATTTT
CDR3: CASSLAGPDTQYF

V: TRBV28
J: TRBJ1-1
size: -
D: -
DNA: TGTGCCAGCAGTTCCCCCGGGAAAATGAACACTGAAGCTTTCTTT
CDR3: CASSSPGKMNTEAFF

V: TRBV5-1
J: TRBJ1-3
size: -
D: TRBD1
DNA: TGCGCCAGCAGCTCGACAGGGGGCTCCGGAAACACCATATATTTT
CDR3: CASSSTGGSGNTIYF

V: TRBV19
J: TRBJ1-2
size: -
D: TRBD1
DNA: TGTGCCAGTAGTATAGAGGCGGGGACAGGGGTTAATGGCTACACCTTC
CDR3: CASSIEAGTGVNGYTF

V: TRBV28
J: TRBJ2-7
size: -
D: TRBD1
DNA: TGTGCCAGCAGTTTAGACAGGGCCAAGCACGAGCAGTACTTC
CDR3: CASSLDRAKHEQYF

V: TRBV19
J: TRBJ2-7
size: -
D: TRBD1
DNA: TGTGCCAGTAGTAGGGGACAGGCCTACGAGCAGTACTTC
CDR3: CASSRGQAYEQYF

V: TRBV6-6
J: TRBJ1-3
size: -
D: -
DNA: TGTGCCAGCAGTTCCATACAGGGTCCTGGAAACACCATATATTTT
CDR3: CASSSIQGPGNTIYF

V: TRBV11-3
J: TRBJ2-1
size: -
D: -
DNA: TGTGCCAGCAGCTCGTCGCGGGTGGGACTGGAGGGCGACAATGAGCAGTTCTTC
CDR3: CASSSSRVGLEGDNEQFF

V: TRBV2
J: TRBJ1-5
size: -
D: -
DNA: TGTGCCAGCAGGTTTGACGGAGTCGGCTATCAGCCCCAGCATTTT
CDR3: CASRFDGVGYQPQHF

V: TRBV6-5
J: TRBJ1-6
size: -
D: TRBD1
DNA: TGTGCCAGCAGTTACTCGAGACAGGGAGGTTCACCCCTCCACTTT
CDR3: CASSYSRQGGSPLHF

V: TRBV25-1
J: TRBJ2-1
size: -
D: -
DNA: TGTGCCAGCAGTGAAATCGGCGGGTGGCAGTACAATGAGCAGTTCTTC
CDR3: CASSEIGGWQYNEQFF

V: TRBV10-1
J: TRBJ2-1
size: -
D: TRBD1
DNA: TGCGCCAGCAGTCCGGGACAGGGTTTTATCACTGAGCAGTTCTTC
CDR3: CASSPGQGFITEQFF

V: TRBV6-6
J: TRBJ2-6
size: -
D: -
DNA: TGTGCCAGCAGTCTATGGCCAACCCCAGGGTCGAGCTCTGGGGCCAACGTCCTGACTTTC
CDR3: CASSLWPTPGSSSGANVLTF

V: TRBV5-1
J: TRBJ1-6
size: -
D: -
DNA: TGCGCCAGCCGTCTCACAGTTGACTATAATTCACCCCTCCACTTT
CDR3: CASRLTVDYNSPLHF

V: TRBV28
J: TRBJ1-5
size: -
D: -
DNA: TGTGCCAGCAGTTTCAACAGGGTTCGCAATCAGCCCCAGCATTTT
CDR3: CASSFNRVRNQPQHF

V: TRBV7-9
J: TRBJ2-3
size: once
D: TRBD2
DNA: TGTGCCAGCAGCTTTACTAGCGGCACAGATACGCAGTATTTT
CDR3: CASSFTSGTDTQYF

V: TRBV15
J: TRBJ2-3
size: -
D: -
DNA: TGTGCCACCAGCAGAGCACTAGCCGCTAGCACAGATACGCAGTATTTT
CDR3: CATSRALAASTDTQYF

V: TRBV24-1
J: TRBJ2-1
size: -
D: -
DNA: TGTGCCACCAGTGACCCCCGGAGCTCCTACAATGAGCAGTTCTTC
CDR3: CATSDPRSSYNEQFF

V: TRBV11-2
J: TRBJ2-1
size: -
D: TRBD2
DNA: TGTGCCAGCAGCTCTCTTATCCGGACTAGCGGGAGGATTGAGCAGTTCTTC
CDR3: CASSSLIRTSGRIEQFF

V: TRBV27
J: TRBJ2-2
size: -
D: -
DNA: TGTGCCAGCAGCCCCGGCGGGGGCAGGAACGCCGGGGAGCTGTTTTTT
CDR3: CASSPGGGRNAGELFF

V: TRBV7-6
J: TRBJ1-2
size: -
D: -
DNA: TGTGCCAGCAGCTTAGGGCCTCTCTATGGCTACACCTTC
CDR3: CASSLGPLYGYTF

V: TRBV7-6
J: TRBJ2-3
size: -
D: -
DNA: TGTGCCAGCAGCTCTTTCTCGGACACTAGCACAGATACGCAGTATTTT
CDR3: CASSSFSDTSTDTQYF

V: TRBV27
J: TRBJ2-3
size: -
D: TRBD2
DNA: TGTGCCAGCAGTTTCGCGGGAGCAACTCCAGATACGCAGTATTTT
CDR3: CASSFAGATPDTQYF

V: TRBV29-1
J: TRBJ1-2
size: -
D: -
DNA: TGCAGCGTTGTAGAGTGGAGGCGAGGCTACACCTTC
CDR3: CSVVEWRRGYTF

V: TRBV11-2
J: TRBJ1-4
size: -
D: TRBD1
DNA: TGTGCCAGCAGCGCCGGGACAGGGGAGAATGAAAAACTGTTTTTT
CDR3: CASSAGTGENEKLFF

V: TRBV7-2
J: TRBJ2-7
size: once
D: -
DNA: TGTGCCAGCGGAGTTTCCTACGAGCAGTACTTC
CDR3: CASGVSYEQYF